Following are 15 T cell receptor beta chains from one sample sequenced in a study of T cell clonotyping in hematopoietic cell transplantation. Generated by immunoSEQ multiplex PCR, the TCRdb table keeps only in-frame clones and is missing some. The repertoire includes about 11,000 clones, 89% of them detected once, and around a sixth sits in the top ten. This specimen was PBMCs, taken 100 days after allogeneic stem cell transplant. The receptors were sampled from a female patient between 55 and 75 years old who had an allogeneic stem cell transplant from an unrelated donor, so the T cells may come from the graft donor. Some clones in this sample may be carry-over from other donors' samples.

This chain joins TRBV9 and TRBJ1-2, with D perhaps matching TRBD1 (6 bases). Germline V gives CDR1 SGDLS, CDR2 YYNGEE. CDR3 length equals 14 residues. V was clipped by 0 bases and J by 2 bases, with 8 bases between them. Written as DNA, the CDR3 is TGTGCCAGCAGCGTAGACAGGGAGAACTATGGCTACACCTTC. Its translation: CASSVDRENYGYTF.

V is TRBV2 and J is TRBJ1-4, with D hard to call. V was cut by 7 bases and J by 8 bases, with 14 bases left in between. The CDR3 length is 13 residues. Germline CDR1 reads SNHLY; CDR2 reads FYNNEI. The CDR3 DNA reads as TGTGCCAGCACGGGCAGCTGGAGCGAAAAACTGTTTTTT. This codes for CASTGSWSEKLFF.

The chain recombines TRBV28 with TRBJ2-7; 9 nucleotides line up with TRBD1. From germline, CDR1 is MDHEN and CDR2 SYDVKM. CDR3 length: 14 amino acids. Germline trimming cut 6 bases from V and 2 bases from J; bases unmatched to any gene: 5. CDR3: CASREGQGPYEQYF. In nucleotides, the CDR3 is TGTGCCAGCAGGGAGGGACAGGGCCCCTACGAGCAGTACTTC.

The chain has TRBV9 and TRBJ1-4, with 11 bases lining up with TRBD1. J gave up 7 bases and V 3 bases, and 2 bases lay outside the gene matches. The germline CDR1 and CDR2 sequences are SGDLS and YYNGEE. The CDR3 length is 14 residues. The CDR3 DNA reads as TGTGCCAGCAGCGCCGGGACAGGGGGTGAAAAACTGTTTTTT. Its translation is CASSAGTGGEKLFF.

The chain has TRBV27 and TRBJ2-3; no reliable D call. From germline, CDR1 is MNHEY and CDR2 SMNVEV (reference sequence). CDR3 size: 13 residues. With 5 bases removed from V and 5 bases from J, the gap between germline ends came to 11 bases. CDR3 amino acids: CASSTRWGDTQYF. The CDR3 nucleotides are TGTGCCAGCAGTACAAGGTGGGGAGATACGCAGTATTTT.

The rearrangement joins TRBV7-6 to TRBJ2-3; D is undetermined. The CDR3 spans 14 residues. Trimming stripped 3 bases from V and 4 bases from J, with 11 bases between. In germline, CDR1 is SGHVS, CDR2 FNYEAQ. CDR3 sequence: CASSFGPAPDTQYF. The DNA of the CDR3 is TGTGCCAGCAGCTTCGGACCCGCCCCAGATACGCAGTATTTT.

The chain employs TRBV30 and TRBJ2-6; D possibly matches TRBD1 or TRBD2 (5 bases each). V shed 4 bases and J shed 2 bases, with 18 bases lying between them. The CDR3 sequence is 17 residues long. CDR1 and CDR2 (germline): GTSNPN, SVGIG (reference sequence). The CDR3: CAWNPGTFRPGANVLTF. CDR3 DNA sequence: TGTGCCTGGAACCCCGGGACCTTCCGGCCTGGGGCCAACGTCCTGACTTTC.

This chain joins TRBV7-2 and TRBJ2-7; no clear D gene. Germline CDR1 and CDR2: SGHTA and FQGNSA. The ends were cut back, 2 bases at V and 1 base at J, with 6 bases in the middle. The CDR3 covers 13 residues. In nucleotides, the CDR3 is TGTGCCAGCAGCTTACACGCATCCTACGAGCAGTACTTC. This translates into CASSLHASYEQYF. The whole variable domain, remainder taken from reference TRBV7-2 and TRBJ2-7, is GAGVSQSPSNKVTEKGKDVELRCDPISGHTALYWYRQSLGQGLEFLIYFQGNSAPDKSGLPSDRFSAERTGGSVSTLTIQRTQQEDSAVYLCASSLHASYEQYFGPGTRLTVT.

The CDR3 loop is CASSQRGTSDEQYF. CDR3 bases: TGCGCCAGCAGCCAGAGGGGGACTAGTGACGAGCAGTACTTC. The V call is TRBV4-3, the J call TRBJ2-7; 8 bases are shared with TRBD2. This CDR3 has 14 residues. The V gene's germline CDR1 is LGHNA and CDR2 YSLEER. V dropped 3 bases and J dropped 5; count of bases not matched to a gene: 6.

The CDR3 region is CASSVGRHSEEPQHF. DNA for the CDR3: TGTGCCAGCAGCGTAGGGAGACACTCTGAAGAGCCCCAGCATTTT. The rearrangement uses TRBV9 and TRBJ1-5; no definite D call. Germline V gives CDR1 SGDLS, CDR2 YYNGEE. The V end lost 0 bases, the J end lost 8 bases, and 15 bases lay between the germline ends. CDR3 size: 15 residues.

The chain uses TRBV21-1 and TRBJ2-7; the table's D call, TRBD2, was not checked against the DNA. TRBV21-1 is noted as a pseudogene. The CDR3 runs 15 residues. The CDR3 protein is CASSKWSGRTHEQYV. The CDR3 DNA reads TGTGCCAGCAGCAAATGGAGCGGGAGGACCCACGAGCAGTACGTC.

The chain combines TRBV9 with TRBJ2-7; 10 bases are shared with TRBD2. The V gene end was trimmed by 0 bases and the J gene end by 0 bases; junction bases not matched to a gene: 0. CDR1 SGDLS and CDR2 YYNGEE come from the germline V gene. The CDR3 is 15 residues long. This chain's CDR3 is CASSVGLAGSYEQYF. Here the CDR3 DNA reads TGTGCCAGCAGCGTAGGACTAGCGGGCTCCTACGAGCAGTACTTC.

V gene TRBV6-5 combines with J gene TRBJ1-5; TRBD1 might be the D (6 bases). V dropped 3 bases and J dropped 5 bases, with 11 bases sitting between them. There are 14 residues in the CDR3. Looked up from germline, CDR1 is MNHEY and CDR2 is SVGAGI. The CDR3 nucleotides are TGTGCCAGCAGTTATGGGGGGCAGCATCAGCCCCAGCATTTT. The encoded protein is CASSYGGQHQPQHF.

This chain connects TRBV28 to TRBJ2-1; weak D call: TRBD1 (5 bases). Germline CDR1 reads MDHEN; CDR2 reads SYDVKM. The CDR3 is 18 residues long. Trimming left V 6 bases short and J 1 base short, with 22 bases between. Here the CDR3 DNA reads TGTGCCAGCAGGTCCCCAGGGCGTGCAGTAGGATCCTACAATGAGCAGTTCTTC. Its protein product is CASRSPGRAVGSYNEQFF.

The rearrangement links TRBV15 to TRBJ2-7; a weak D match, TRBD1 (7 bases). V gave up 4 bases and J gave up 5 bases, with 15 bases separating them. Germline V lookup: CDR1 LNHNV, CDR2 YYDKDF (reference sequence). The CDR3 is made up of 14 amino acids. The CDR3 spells CATSTDREANEQYF. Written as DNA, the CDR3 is TGTGCCACCAGCACAGACAGGGAGGCTAACGAGCAGTACTTC.